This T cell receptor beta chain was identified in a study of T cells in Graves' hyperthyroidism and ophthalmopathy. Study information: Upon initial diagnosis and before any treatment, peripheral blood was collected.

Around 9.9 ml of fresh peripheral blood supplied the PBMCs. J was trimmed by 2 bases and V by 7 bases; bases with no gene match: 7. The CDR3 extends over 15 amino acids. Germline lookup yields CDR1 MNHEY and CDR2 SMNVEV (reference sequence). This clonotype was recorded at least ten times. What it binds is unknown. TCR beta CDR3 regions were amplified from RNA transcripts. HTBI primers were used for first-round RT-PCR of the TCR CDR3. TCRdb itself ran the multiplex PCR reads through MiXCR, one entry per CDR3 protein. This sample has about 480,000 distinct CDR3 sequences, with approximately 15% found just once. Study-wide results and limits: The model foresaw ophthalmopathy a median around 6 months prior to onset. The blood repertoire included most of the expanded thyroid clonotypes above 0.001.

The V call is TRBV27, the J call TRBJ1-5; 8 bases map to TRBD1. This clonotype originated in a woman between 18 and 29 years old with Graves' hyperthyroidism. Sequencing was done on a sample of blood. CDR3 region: CASTPDRDGNQPQHF. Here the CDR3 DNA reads TGTGCCAGCACCCCGGACAGGGACGGCAATCAGCCCCAGCATTTT.